One and the same sample provided the 7 T cell receptor beta chains below, sequenced in a study of CD8+ T cells in alopecia areata. The authors extracted RNA and reverse transcribed it into cDNA as the sequencing template. TCRdb's copy holds only in-frame clones and misses some; the assay was immunoSEQ multiplex PCR. The sample comprises nearly 200,000 clones, 58% of which are singletons, and 5.5% to 6% rests with the top ten. Treatment of the sample: oral pan-JAK inhibitor, 5-10 mg twice daily. Source: CD4+ T cells sorted from blood, taken at week 24, from a patient treated with tofacitinib. These receptors were taken from a human donor with alopecia areata.

The chain employs TRBV6-5 and TRBJ2-4, with 8 bases identical to TRBD2. Germline lookup yields CDR1 MNHEY and CDR2 SVGAGI. The CDR3 contains 13 residues. With 7 bases clipped from V and 8 bases from J, the junction kept 7 bases outside the gene matches. The CDR3 loop reads CASTSTGGDIQYF. Written as DNA, the CDR3 is TGTGCCAGCACCTCCACCGGGGGGGACATTCAGTACTTC.

This clone has just one count. This chain joins TRBV2 and TRBJ1-6, with unresolved D. CDR1 is SNHLY, CDR2 FYNNEI, per germline. CDR3 size: 12 residues. The germline V and J ends were trimmed by 5 bases and 10 bases, with 9 bases remaining between them. CDR3 DNA sequence: TGTGCCAGCAGTCGAGGGAACTCACCCCTCCACTTT. Its translation is CASSRGNSPLHF.

CDR3 DNA: TGTGCCAGCAGCCCTGGGTCCGGGAACACTGAAGCTTTCTTT. As protein: CASSPGSGNTEAFF. V usage is TRBV7-3 and J usage is TRBJ1-1; the D is unclear. The CDR3 has 14 amino acids. With 5 bases removed from V and 1 base from J, the gap between germline ends came to 11 bases. Germline V lookup: CDR1 SGHTA, CDR2 FQGTGA.

This chain links TRBV5-1 with TRBJ2-5, with 9 bases lining up with TRBD1. The CDR3 is made up of 15 amino acids. Germline V gene lookup returns CDR1 SGHRS and CDR2 YFSETQ. The J segment lost 2 bases and the V segment lost 4 bases, leaving 6 bases of the junction unmatched. The CDR3 is CASSLLGTGQETQYF. As DNA, the CDR3 is TGCGCCAGCAGCCTCCTAGGGACAGGGCAAGAGACCCAGTACTTC.

A word on this clone: The same CDR3 also results from other DNA sequences found in this sample. The chain uses TRBV2 and TRBJ1-2; D ambiguous. Germline V gene sequence: CDR1 SNHLY, CDR2 FYNNEI. There are 13 residues in the CDR3. Trimming stripped 2 bases from V and 0 bases from J, with 4 bases between. The CDR3 nucleotides are TGTGCCAGCAGTGAAACCCCTAACTATGGCTACACCTTC. This gives the protein CASSETPNYGYTF.

This clone was detected ten times or more. V and J are TRBV7-9 and TRBJ2-3; 8 positions agree with TRBD2. Per germline, CDR1 SEHNR and CDR2 FQNEAQ (reference sequence). Trimming at V came to 3 bases and at J to 0 bases, leaving 2 bases not matched to a gene. The CDR3 covers 15 residues. This CDR3 is CASSFSGASTDTQYF. CDR3 nucleotide sequence: TGTGCCAGCAGCTTTAGCGGGGCTAGCACAGATACGCAGTATTTT.

V is TRBV5-5 and J is TRBJ2-5, with D maybe TRBD1 (6 bases). Germline assignment: CDR1 SGHKS and CDR2 YYEKEE (reference sequence). The CDR3 covers 14 residues. Trimming took off 3 bases at V and 1 base at J, with 10 bases between the two ends. The CDR3 DNA follows: TGTGCCAGCAGCTCCCTGGACAGCCAAGAGACCCAGTACTTC. It translates to CASSSLDSQETQYF.